This T cell receptor beta chain was identified during a study of cytomegalovirus exposure and HLA in healthy donors. The PCR employed 60 Vbeta primers together with 13 Jbeta primers. Authors' processing steps: An analysis performed later counted about 80 million unique TCR beta chains (roughly 10 million of them shared). Produced via immunoSEQ multiplex PCR; TCRdb's table is partial and in-frame only. V and J calls and clone size are those listed in that table; D and trimming were worked out from the DNA. The sample comprises roughly 120,000 clones, over 60% of which are singletons, and 1.3% rests with the top ten. Comments on this clone: Its antigen is still unknown.

At the time of sampling, donors were nominally healthy, though unrecorded immune exposures were likely. V lost 10 bases, J lost 2 bases, and 11 bases lay in between. Germline V gene lookup returns CDR1 MGHDK and CDR2 SYGVNS. The CDR3 is made up of 12 amino acids. Study outcomes and limitations: Most TCR sequences were seen very rarely across donors, but some public TCRs occurred in many. The authors listed approximately 160 TCR beta chains as cytomegalovirus-associated.

Sequencing input: PBMCs. This TCR came from a woman aged 25 to 39 in good health and CMV-seronegative. The gene calls are TRBV25-1 and TRBJ1-2, with D perhaps matching TRBD1 (5 bases). CDR3 amino acids: CATLGGNYGYTF. Written as DNA, the CDR3 is TGTGCCACCCTGGGGGGGAACTATGGCTACACCTTC.